This TCR beta chain was observed in a study of identical twins. Regarding the study as a whole: Excess low generation probability was seen in twin-shared out-of-frame alpha sequences.

TCRdb re-called the 5' RACE reads with MiXCR, one entry per CDR3 protein. This repertoire shows under 400,000 distinct CDR3 sequences, roughly 9% found once; its top ten account for 8.5% to 10%. Of note for this clonotype: Its antigen is unknown.

Trimming pared 0 bases from V and 0 bases from J, leaving 11 bases between. The germline V gene encodes CDR1 MGHRA and CDR2 YSYEKL. This CDR3 contains 16 residues. The sample taken for sequencing was naive T cells sorted from blood. The sequence derives from a woman in her fifties or sixties in good health. The V and J genes are TRBV4-1 and TRBJ1-1; tentatively, D is TRBD1 (6 bases). The CDR3 region has the DNA TGCGCCAGCAGCCAAGAAGGGGGAGGGGTGAACACTGAAGCTTTCTTT. Its protein is CASSQEGGGVNTEAFF.